These 16 T cell receptor beta chains were all obtained from the same sample, sequenced in a study of T cell responses to AZD1222 COVID-19 vaccine. TCRdb's table, derived via immunoSEQ multiplex PCR, lists solely in-frame clones and lacks some. The table has 90,000 to 110,000 clones, about 88% seen once. The sample was peripheral blood, taken on day 0 of AZD1222 vaccination. Receptors were obtained from an adult in good health.

The rearrangement links TRBV11-3 to TRBJ1-1; 9 bases map to TRBD1. Trimming at V came to 5 bases and at J to 0 bases, leaving 4 bases not matched to a gene. Germline CDR1 and CDR2: SGHNT and YENEEA. The CDR3 has 15 residues. CDR3 protein: CASSEQGALNTEAFF. The CDR3 DNA follows: TGTGCCAGCAGCGAACAGGGGGCCCTGAACACTGAAGCTTTCTTT.

The chain employs TRBV18 and TRBJ2-3; D not certain. V was trimmed by 5 bases and J by 2 bases, leaving 14 bases between them. CDR1 is KGHSH, CDR2 LQKENI, per germline. The CDR3 sequence is 15 residues long. The CDR3 nucleotides read TGTGCCAGCTCATCTCCCCGGCGGTCCACAGATACGCAGTATTTT. Its protein is CASSSPRRSTDTQYF.

The chain has TRBV7-3 and TRBJ2-7; possible D gene TRBD2, 7 bases. Germline CDR1 and CDR2: SGHTA and FQGTGA. V lost 2 bases, J lost 4 bases, and 18 bases lay in between. This CDR3 is 16 amino acids long. The CDR3 is CASSLGGRGGRYEQYF. The CDR3 region has the DNA TGTGCCAGCAGCTTAGGGGGCCGGGGAGGGAGATACGAGCAGTACTTC.

V usage is TRBV9 and J usage is TRBJ2-7, with TRBD1 matching over 10 bases. The CDR3 sequence is 16 residues long. Losses at the gene ends were 2 bases for V and 3 bases for J; bases not matched to a gene: 8. Germline loops: CDR1 SGDLS, CDR2 YYNGEE. CDR3 region: CASSVGTGAGGYEQYF. The DNA for the CDR3 is TGTGCCAGCAGCGTGGGGACAGGGGCCGGAGGCTACGAGCAGTACTTC.

The chain has TRBV25-1 and TRBJ2-5, with 7 bases identical to TRBD1. CDR1 is MGHDK, CDR2 SYGVNS, per germline. This CDR3 is 16 amino acids long. With V trimmed by 2 bases and J by 6 bases, 12 bases remained unmatched. CDR3 sequence (DNA): TGTGCCAGCAGTGAAGTAGGGGCAGGGGGTGCGAAGACCCAGTACTTC. Protein: CASSEVGAGGAKTQYF.

The chain combines TRBV5-1 with TRBJ1-1, with 12 bases matching TRBD1. The CDR3 consists of 14 residues. In germline, CDR1 is SGHRS, CDR2 YFSETQ. The V and J ends lost 0 bases and 10 bases, in that order; junction bases with no gene match: 4. The CDR3 spells CASSLAGQGAVAFF. The CDR3 bases are TGCGCCAGCAGCTTGGCGGGACAGGGGGCGGTAGCTTTCTTT.

The chain couples TRBV18 to TRBJ2-1; 8 nucleotides align to TRBD1. Germline CDR1 is KGHSH and CDR2 is LQKENI. The CDR3 consists of 17 residues. After removal of 2 bases from V and 4 bases from J, the junction contained 10 bases not matched to a gene. The DNA of the CDR3 is TGTGCCAGCTCACCATGGGACCTCAGGGGGCAATACAATGAGCAGTTCTTC. The encoded protein is CASSPWDLRGQYNEQFF.

The chain joins TRBV2 to TRBJ1-3; TRBD1 aligns across 9 bases. Losses at the gene ends were 7 bases for V and 4 bases for J; bases not matched to a gene: 5. Germline-derived CDR1 and CDR2 are SNHLY and FYNNEI. This CDR3 has 14 amino acids. The CDR3 DNA follows: TGTGCCAGCAACCTACAGGGGGCAGGAAACACCATATATTTT. Protein: CASNLQGAGNTIYF. Using reference TRBV2 and TRBJ1-3 for the parts outside the CDR3, the full variable domain is EPEVTQTPSHQVTQMGQEVILRCVPISNHLYFYWYRQILGQKVEFLVSFYNNEISEKSEIFDDQFSVERPDGSNFTLKIRSTKLEDSAMYFCASNLQGAGNTIYFGEGSWLTVV.

The V call is TRBV24-1, the J call TRBJ2-1; 9 positions match TRBD2. V dropped 4 bases and J dropped 2; count of bases not matched to a gene: 5. Germline CDR1 is KGHDR and CDR2 is SFDVKD. This CDR3 is 16 amino acids long. The CDR3 sequence is CATSDPRGGAYNEQFF. The CDR3 DNA reads TGTGCCACCAGTGACCCCCGCGGGGGGGCCTACAATGAGCAGTTCTTC.

The chain links TRBV3-1 (or the pseudogene TRBV3-2) to TRBJ1-2; D unresolved. The germline gives CDR1 LGHDT, CDR2 YNNKEL (reference sequence). V was shortened by 0 bases and J by 4 bases, with 15 bases between the two germline ends. The CDR3 is 16 residues long. The CDR3 region is CASSQEPRVVGYGYTF. CDR3 in DNA: TGTGCCAGCAGCCAAGAACCGCGGGTCGTGGGCTATGGCTACACCTTC.

The chain is built from TRBV7-8 and TRBJ1-6; D gene ambiguous. Germline CDR1 SGHVS, CDR2 FQNEAQ. The CDR3 consists of 18 residues. The germline V and J ends were trimmed by 0 bases and 0 bases, with 12 bases remaining between them. CDR3 in DNA: TGTGCCAGCAGCTTAGCACGGTTGGCCAGCTCCTATAATTCACCCCTCCACTTT. Protein product: CASSLARLASSYNSPLHF. The variable domain in full, completed from reference TRBV7-8 and TRBJ1-6, reads GAGVSQSPRYKVAKRGQDVALRCDPISGHVSLFWYQQALGQGPEFLTYFQNEAQLDKSGLPSDRFFAERPEGSVSTLKIQRTQQEDSAVYLCASSLARLASSYNSPLHFGNGTRLTVT.

The table lists this clone with a few counts. The chain employs TRBV19 and TRBJ2-3; D is undetermined. Trimming stripped 3 bases from V and 4 bases from J, with 14 bases between. In germline, CDR1 is LNHDA, CDR2 SQIVND (reference sequence). The CDR3 runs 15 residues. CDR3 bases: TGTGCCAGTAGTATTTTCCGTTCGAGGCCAGATACGCAGTATTTT. As protein: CASSIFRSRPDTQYF. The whole variable domain, filled in from reference TRBV19 and TRBJ2-3, reads DGGITQSPKYLFRKEGQNVTLSCEQNLNHDAMYWYRQDPGQGLRLIYYSQIVNDFQKGDIAEGYSVSREKKESFPLTVTSAQKNPTAFYLCASSIFRSRPDTQYFGPGTRLTVL.

The V gene is TRBV5-5, the J gene TRBJ1-2; a weak D match, TRBD1 (5 bases). CDR3 length: 14 amino acids. Per the germline V gene, CDR1 is SGHKS and CDR2 is YYEKEE (reference sequence). The V end was cut by 7 bases, the J end by 2 bases, with 15 bases between. The CDR3 DNA reads TGTGCCAGCTCCCTTGCGGGGGTAAACTATGGCTACACCTTC. Translating it yields CASSLAGVNYGYTF.

A remark on this clone: Other DNA sequences in the sample encode the same CDR3. The chain has TRBV12-3 or TRBV12-4 and TRBJ1-1; a possible D gene is TRBD1 (5 bases). CDR3 length equals 13 residues. Trimming removed 3 bases from V and 3 bases from J, with 8 bases in between. CDR3 sequence reads: CASSLLGDTEAFF. The CDR3 region has the DNA TGTGCCAGCAGTTTGCTGGGGGACACTGAAGCTTTCTTT.

The genes are TRBV3-1 (or the pseudogene TRBV3-2) and TRBJ2-5; 13 bases align to TRBD2. After removal of 1 base from V and 3 bases from J, the junction contained 2 bases not matched to a gene. This CDR3 region has 16 residues. In germline, CDR1 is LGHDT, CDR2 YNNKEL (reference sequence). The CDR3 region has the DNA TGTGCCAGCAGCCAAGTGGGGACTAGCGGGAAAGAGACCCAGTACTTC. It yields the protein CASSQVGTSGKETQYF.

The chain is built from TRBV7-6 and TRBJ1-4; maybe TRBD1 (5 bases). CDR3 length equals 13 residues. Germline V gene data show CDR1 as SGHVS and CDR2 as FNYEAQ. V lost 5 bases and J lost 8, with 12 bases in between. The chain's CDR3 is CASSRDLGEKLFF. Here the CDR3 DNA reads TGTGCCAGCAGCCGGGACTTAGGAGAAAAACTGTTTTTT.